The next 21 T cell receptor beta chains were all read from a single sample in a study of cytotoxic CD8 clonotypes in ibrutinib-treated CLL. Measured with immunoSEQ multiplex PCR; TCRdb has only the in-frame clones, and not every one. The sample has about 140,000 clones; about 80% are singletons. The sequenced sample was PBMCs, obtained after 12 months of ibrutinib treatment. The receptor source for this set is a human donor with chronic lymphocytic leukemia.

The chain recombines TRBV19 with TRBJ2-3; 7 bases match TRBD1. The CDR3 length is 14 residues. In germline, CDR1 is LNHDA, CDR2 SQIVND (reference sequence). With 5 bases clipped from V and 0 bases from J, the junction kept 2 bases outside the gene matches. The DNA for the CDR3 is TGTGCCAGTAGTCAGACAGGGAGCACAGATACGCAGTATTTT. Its protein is CASSQTGSTDTQYF.

The chain employs TRBV18 and TRBJ1-5, with D maybe TRBD1 (5 bases). This CDR3 spans 15 amino acids. CDR1 is KGHSH, CDR2 LQKENI, per germline. The V and J ends lost 2 bases and 7 bases respectively, with 15 bases between them. CDR3 DNA sequence: TGTGCCAGCTCACCAGGAAGGTTCAGGGTCCAGCCCCAGCATTTT. Protein sequence: CASSPGRFRVQPQHF.

J is TRBJ1-1 and V is TRBV5-1; D not certain. The V and J ends lost 0 bases and 8 bases respectively, with 14 bases between them. This CDR3 is 14 amino acids long. Germline loops: CDR1 SGHRS, CDR2 YFSETQ. The CDR3 spells CASSLVIAGSEAFF. The CDR3 nucleotides read TGCGCCAGCAGCTTGGTTATTGCGGGTTCCGAAGCTTTCTTT.

J is TRBJ2-3 and V is TRBV28; 11 nucleotides line up with TRBD2. The V gene end was trimmed by 10 bases and the J gene end by 11 bases; junction bases not matched to a gene: 5. Germline V gene data show CDR1 as MDHEN and CDR2 as SYDVKM. This CDR3 region has 11 residues. The CDR3 DNA is TGTGCCACCCGGACTAGCGGGCAGCAGTATTTT. This encodes CATRTSGQQYF.

The chain links TRBV6-4 to TRBJ1-1; the D gene is possibly TRBD1 (6 bases). The V end lost 2 bases, the J end lost 2 bases, and 12 bases lay between the germline ends. Germline V CDR1 and CDR2: MRHNA, SNTAGT. This CDR3 is built from 15 residues. CDR3 region: CASSDQGFPNTEAFF. The CDR3 DNA follows: TGTGCCAGCAGTGACCAGGGGTTCCCAAACACTGAAGCTTTCTTT.

J is TRBJ1-4 and V is TRBV19; D uncertain. This CDR3 has 16 amino acids. Germline assignment: CDR1 LNHDA and CDR2 SQIVND (reference sequence). V shed 4 bases and J shed 1 base, with 13 bases lying between them. The CDR3 here is CASSKDNRGTNEKLFF. The CDR3 nucleotides read TGTGCCAGTAGTAAAGACAACCGGGGAACTAATGAAAAACTGTTTTTT.

The chain combines TRBV18 with TRBJ2-7, with D unresolved. CDR3 length equals 13 residues. V lost 2 bases and J lost 3, with 8 bases in between. The germline V gene has CDR1 KGHSH and CDR2 LQKENI. CDR3 residues: CASSPVSDYEQYF. CDR3 coding DNA: TGTGCCAGCTCACCAGTCTCAGACTACGAGCAGTACTTC. The full variable domain, with the rest looked up from reference TRBV18 and TRBJ2-7, is NAGVMQNPRHLVRRRGQEARLRCSPMKGHSHVYWYRQLPEEGLKFMVYLQKENIIDESGMPKERFSAEFPKEGPSILRIQQVVRGDSAAYFCASSPVSDYEQYFGPGTRLTVT.

The chain joins TRBV18 to TRBJ2-6; TRBD1 agrees at 7 bases. This CDR3 region has 19 residues. Germline loops: CDR1 KGHSH, CDR2 LQKENI. The J segment lost 0 bases and the V segment lost 4 bases, leaving 12 bases of the junction unmatched. The CDR3 bases are TGTGCCAGCTCACGGGACAGATCAAATCGGGACTCTGGGGCCAACGTCCTGACTTTC. The encoded protein is CASSRDRSNRDSGANVLTF.

This rearrangement joins TRBV11-2 to TRBJ2-7; a possible D gene is TRBD2 (5 bases). Germline CDR1 reads SGHAT; CDR2 reads FQNNGV. The V end was cut by 2 bases, the J end by 3 bases, with 8 bases between. The CDR3 contains 13 residues. CDR3 coding DNA: TGTGCCAGCAGCTTACCCGGGATCTACGAGCAGTACTTC. Amino acid sequence: CASSLPGIYEQYF.

This chain links TRBV5-1 with TRBJ2-6; D ambiguous. Trimming left V 5 bases short and J 2 bases short, with 11 bases between. The length of the CDR3 is 15 residues. CDR1 is SGHRS, CDR2 YFSETQ, per germline. The CDR3 sequence: CASRGDVAGANVLTF. CDR3 sequence (DNA): TGCGCCAGCAGAGGAGACGTAGCTGGGGCCAACGTCCTGACTTTC.

The chain couples TRBV7-2 to TRBJ2-6; 9 bases agree with TRBD1. Germline V gives CDR1 SGHTA, CDR2 FQGNSA. The CDR3 sequence is 17 residues long. Trimming removed 5 bases from V and 1 base from J; junction bases left unmatched: 6. Here the CDR3 DNA reads TGTGCCAGCAGCCCAGTCGGGACAGGGTCTGGGGCCAACGTCCTGACTTTC. This encodes CASSPVGTGSGANVLTF.

About this clone: This CDR3 is also generated by other DNA sequences in the sample. The DNA for the CDR3 is TGTGCCAGCAGCCGGGACAGGTGGGGCAATCAGCCCCAGCATTTT. It codes for CASSRDRWGNQPQHF. The gene calls are TRBV6-5 and TRBJ1-5, with TRBD1 matching 8 bases. This CDR3 is built from 15 residues. Germline V gives CDR1 MNHEY, CDR2 SVGAGI. Trimming took 6 bases from V and 2 from J; bases not matched to a gene: 6.

This clone was found once. The rearrangement uses TRBV7-8 and TRBJ1-5; D may be TRBD1 (6 bases). The CDR3 is 15 residues long. V lost 2 bases to trimming and J lost 7 bases, with 15 bases between them. The germline CDR1 and CDR2 sequences are SGHVS and FQNEAQ. CDR3 DNA: TGTGCCAGCAGCTTATGGTTGGGGGCGGGGCAGCCCCAGCATTTT. It translates to CASSLWLGAGQPQHF.

The chain couples TRBV5-5 to TRBJ1-1, with a tentative D call TRBD1 (6 bases). Germline V gene lookup returns CDR1 SGHKS and CDR2 YYEKEE (reference sequence). This CDR3 contains 16 residues. V was pared by 3 bases and J by 0 bases, with 15 bases between. Here the CDR3 DNA reads TGTGCCAGCAGCTCGACAGGAGCGAGCATGAACACTGAAGCTTTCTTT. It translates to CASSSTGASMNTEAFF.

V gene TRBV7-9 combines with J gene TRBJ2-7; 9 positions match TRBD2. CDR3 length: 16 amino acids. V dropped 1 base and J dropped 2; count of bases not matched to a gene: 6. Germline CDR1 and CDR2: SEHNR and FQNEAQ (reference sequence). The chain's CDR3 is CASSLERGDITYEQYF. CDR3 nucleotides: TGTGCCAGCAGCTTAGAGCGGGGGGATATTACCTACGAGCAGTACTTC.

This clone has only one observation. The chain is built from TRBV7-2 and TRBJ2-1; 7 bases fit TRBD2. J was trimmed by 7 bases and V by 5 bases; bases with no gene match: 11. The CDR3 sequence is 15 residues long. Germline V CDR1 and CDR2: SGHTA, FQGNSA. For the CDR3, the DNA is TGTGCCAGCAGCCCCTTGGGAGGGACCGGGAATGAGCAGTTCTTC. Translating gives CASSPLGGTGNEQFF.

This chain joins TRBV7-9 and TRBJ2-6; D is uncertain. The CDR3 runs 16 residues. Trimming pared 5 bases from V and 2 bases from J, leaving 13 bases between. The germline CDR1 and CDR2 sequences are SEHNR and FQNEAQ (reference sequence). CDR3 sequence reads: CASSPITSAGANVLTF. Here the CDR3 DNA reads TGTGCCAGCAGCCCTATTACATCCGCTGGGGCCAACGTCCTGACTTTC.

The chain joins TRBV11-3 to TRBJ1-1; 9 bases line up with TRBD1. J lost 1 base, V lost 3 bases, and 3 bases had no gene match. CDR3 size: 15 residues. The germline CDR1 and CDR2 sequences are SGHNT and YENEEA. CDR3 sequence: CASSFMGQGNTEAFF. CDR3 in DNA: TGTGCCAGCAGCTTTATGGGACAGGGGAACACTGAAGCTTTCTTT.

A remark on this clone: The junction does not match germline at one end; this may be a read error. V is TRBV7-7 and J is TRBJ2-5; TRBD2 matches 8 bases. The CDR3 spans 16 residues. Germline values: CDR1 SSHAT, CDR2 FNYEAQ (reference sequence). In DNA, the CDR3 is TGTGCTAGCAGCTTGGCTCCCTCGGCGGGAGGAGAGACCCAGTACTTC. Its translation is CASSLAPSAGGETQYF. Filled out from reference TRBV7-7 and TRBJ2-5, the complete variable domain reads GAGVSQSPRYKVTKRGQDVTLRCDPISSHATLYWYQQALGQGPEFLTYFNYEAQPDKSGLPSDRFSAERPEGSISTLTIQRTEQRDSAMYRCASSLAPSAGGETQYFGPGTRLLVL.

V and J are TRBV19 and TRBJ1-5, with 7 nucleotides matching TRBD1. The V and J ends lost 2 bases and 4 bases, in that order; junction bases with no gene match: 8. The CDR3 covers 16 residues. Per germline, CDR1 LNHDA and CDR2 SQIVND (reference sequence). CDR3 bases: TGTGCCAGTAGTATAAACCGGACAGGTTATAATCAGCCCCAGCATTTT. This codes for CASSINRTGYNQPQHF.

J is TRBJ1-2 and V is TRBV2; TRBD1 matches 10 bases. The V gene's germline CDR1 is SNHLY and CDR2 FYNNEI. V was clipped by 4 bases and J by 4 bases; unmatched bases: 6. There are 15 residues in the CDR3. DNA for the CDR3: TGTGCCAGCAGTGCGAGGAGGGACAGGGGCTATGGCTACACCTTC. Translated, it gives CASSARRDRGYGYTF.